One and the same sample provided the 14 T cell receptor beta chains below, sequenced in a study of blood T cell repertoires in COVID-19. Profiled with immunoSEQ multiplex PCR; TCRdb holds only in-frame clones, not every one. Of about 76,000 clones listed, more than 75% are singletons. The sample consisted of peripheral blood. Receptor source: a man in his fifties or sixties with COVID-19, enrolled during active disease.

The gene calls are TRBV6-6 and TRBJ1-4; 10 bases are shared with TRBD1. Germline-derived CDR1 and CDR2 are MNHNY and SVGAGI (reference sequence). The length of the CDR3 is 14 residues. V shed 8 bases, J shed 4 bases, and the junction held 4 bases outside the gene matches. In DNA, the CDR3 is TGTGCCAGCTGGGGACAGGGGCATAATGAAAAACTGTTTTTT. Protein: CASWGQGHNEKLFF.

V is TRBV19 and J is TRBJ1-1; perhaps TRBD1 as D (6 bases). The germline V gene has CDR1 LNHDA and CDR2 SQIVND (reference sequence). The CDR3 sequence is 16 residues long. V was shortened by 6 bases and J by 0 bases, with 17 bases between the two germline ends. CDR3 sequence reads: CASSPITGSVNTEAFF. DNA of the CDR3: TGTGCCAGTAGCCCAATTACAGGGTCTGTGAACACTGAAGCTTTCTTT.

The rearrangement links TRBV18 to TRBJ1-2; TRBD1 matches at 10 bases. The CDR3 totals 15 residues. Losses at the gene ends were 6 bases for V and 4 bases for J; bases not matched to a gene: 8. Germline lookup yields CDR1 KGHSH and CDR2 LQKENI. The CDR3 is CASSGGQGVFYGYTF. DNA of the CDR3: TGTGCCAGCTCGGGAGGACAGGGGGTATTCTATGGCTACACCTTC.

The chain has TRBV21-1 and TRBJ2-7; the table's D call, TRBD2, was not checked against the DNA. TRBV21-1 is described as a pseudogene. The CDR3 runs 13 residues. CDR3: CASSKEGVARQYF. The CDR3 DNA sequence: TGTGCCAGCAGCAAAGAGGGCGTAGCGCGGCAGTACTTC.

J is TRBJ1-4 and V is TRBV2; weak D call: TRBD1 (5 bases). Germline lookup yields CDR1 SNHLY and CDR2 FYNNEI. The CDR3 is made up of 13 amino acids. Trimming left V 8 bases short and J 8 bases short, with 15 bases between. CDR3 in DNA: TGTGCCAGCCACATAGGGGTAGGAGAAAAACTGTTTTTT. This encodes CASHIGVGEKLFF.

CDR3: CASSRDREQYF. DNA for the CDR3: TGTGCCAGCAGTAGGGACAGAGAGCAGTACTTC. The V and J genes are TRBV6-6 and TRBJ2-7; 7 nucleotides line up with TRBD1. Looked up from germline, CDR1 is MNHNY and CDR2 is SVGAGI (reference sequence). The CDR3 extends over 11 amino acids. Trimming removed 5 bases from V and 7 bases from J; junction bases left unmatched: 2.

This chain links TRBV28 with TRBJ2-2, with 9 positions matching TRBD1. CDR3 length: 14 amino acids. The J segment lost 4 bases and the V segment lost 10 bases, leaving 7 bases of the junction unmatched. Germline CDR1 reads MDHEN; CDR2 reads SYDVKM. The CDR3 DNA follows: TGTGCCACCAAACAGGGGGCGGGCACCGGGGAGCTGTTTTTT. This translates into CATKQGAGTGELFF.

This chain joins TRBV6-5 and TRBJ2-3, with 8 bases lining up with TRBD1. Germline CDR1 and CDR2: MNHEY and SVGAGI. The CDR3 has 15 residues. Unmatched junction bases numbered 5, after V lost 6 bases and J lost 0 bases. This chain's CDR3 is CASRKGQASTDTQYF. The CDR3 DNA is TGTGCCAGCAGGAAGGGACAGGCAAGCACAGATACGCAGTATTTT.

This clone has just a few counts. J is TRBJ2-5 and V is TRBV7-7, with TRBD2 identical over 11 bases. CDR1 is SSHAT, CDR2 FNYEAQ, per germline (reference sequence). The V segment lost 4 bases and the J segment 2 bases; nucleotides outside the gene matches: 6. This CDR3 comprises 16 residues. The CDR3 nucleotides read TGTGCCAGCAGCTACGGGACTAGCGGCCCTCAAGAGACCCAGTACTTC. Residues: CASSYGTSGPQETQYF. The full variable domain, with the rest looked up from reference TRBV7-7 and TRBJ2-5, is GAGVSQSPRYKVTKRGQDVTLRCDPISSHATLYWYQQALGQGPEFLTYFNYEAQPDKSGLPSDRFSAERPEGSISTLTIQRTEQRDSAMYRCASSYGTSGPQETQYFGPGTRLLVL.

The genes are TRBV7-9 and TRBJ2-7; 8 bases map to TRBD1. This CDR3 has 14 amino acids. The J segment lost 5 bases and the V segment lost 5 bases, leaving 8 bases of the junction unmatched. Looked up from germline, CDR1 is SEHNR and CDR2 is FQNEAQ (reference sequence). DNA of the CDR3: TGTGCCAGCAGCAAAATTCAGGGGGCCCACGAGCAGTACTTC. Translation gives CASSKIQGAHEQYF.

V is TRBV5-6 and J is TRBJ2-7; TRBD1 agrees at 9 bases. Trimming took 2 bases from V and 1 from J; bases not matched to a gene: 4. Germline CDR1 and CDR2: SGHDT and YYEEEE. The CDR3 consists of 15 residues. As DNA, the CDR3 is TGTGCCAGCAGCTTACTTGGGACAGGGTCCTACGAGCAGTACTTC. It yields the protein CASSLLGTGSYEQYF. Full variable domain (rest looked up from reference TRBV5-6 and TRBJ2-7): DAGVTQSPTHLIKTRGQQVTLRCSPKSGHDTVSWYQQALGQGPQFIFQYYEEEERQRGNFPDRFSGHQFPNYSSELNVNALLLGDSALYLCASSLLGTGSYEQYFGPGTRLTVT.

The chain recombines TRBV5-1 with TRBJ2-7; possibly TRBD2 for D (5 bases). From germline, CDR1 is SGHRS and CDR2 YFSETQ. V gave up 2 bases and J gave up 3 bases, with 9 bases separating them. This CDR3 region has 13 residues. CDR3 amino acids: CASSFPGNYEQYF. Here the CDR3 DNA reads TGCGCCAGCAGCTTCCCGGGGAACTACGAGCAGTACTTC. Full variable domain (outside the CDR3, taken from reference TRBV5-1 and TRBJ2-7): KAGVTQTPRYLIKTRGQQVTLSCSPISGHRSVSWYQQTPGQGLQFLFEYFSETQRNKGNFPGRFSGRQFSNSRSEMNVSTLELGDSALYLCASSFPGNYEQYFGPGTRLTVT.

This chain links TRBV7-9 with TRBJ2-1, with D possibly being TRBD1 (6 bases). The CDR3 sequence is 16 residues long. Germline-derived CDR1 and CDR2 are SEHNR and FQNEAQ (reference sequence). Trimming removed 4 bases from V and 4 bases from J, with 17 bases in between. As DNA, the CDR3 is TGTGCCAGCAGCTCCCGAGGGGGTTTGCAGTACAATGAGCAGTTCTTC. It codes for CASSSRGGLQYNEQFF.

The V call is TRBV5-1, the J call TRBJ2-5, with 10 bases lining up with TRBD1. The germline gives CDR1 SGHRS, CDR2 YFSETQ. Trimming cost V 4 bases and J 0 bases; bases outside gene matches: 6. The CDR3 spans 16 residues. CDR3 protein: CASSEGTGVYQETQYF. The CDR3 DNA reads TGCGCCAGCAGCGAGGGGACAGGGGTGTACCAAGAGACCCAGTACTTC.